These 27 T cell receptor beta chains were sequenced from one sample in a study of technical replicates of blood from a few donors. Sequencing was performed with immunoSEQ multiplex PCR; in TCRdb, only in-frame clones are kept and a portion is missing. The sample lists fewer than 100,000 clones, approximately 95% seen once, with approximately 0.22% in the top ten. The material sequenced was T cells isolated from PBMCs. The source is a human donor in good health.

This clone was seen once. The V call is TRBV28, the J call TRBJ2-2; D is perhaps TRBD2 (7 bases). The ends were cut back, 5 bases at V and 5 bases at J, with 27 bases in the middle. CDR1 is MDHEN, CDR2 SYDVKM, per germline. CDR3 size: 19 residues. The CDR3, as DNA: TGTGCCAGCAGTCCACCGGGGACATGGCGCGGGAGAGGAACCGGGGAGCTGTTTTTT. Residues: CASSPPGTWRGRGTGELFF. Drawing the rest from reference TRBV28 and TRBJ2-2, the complete variable domain is DVKVTQSSRYLVKRTGEKVFLECVQDMDHENMFWYRQDPGLGLRLIYFSYDVKMKEKGDIPEGYSVSREKKERFSLILESASTNQTSMYLCASSPPGTWRGRGTGELFFGEGSRLTVL.

J is TRBJ2-7 and V is TRBV5-1; 7 nucleotides line up with TRBD1. Losses at the gene ends were 0 bases for V and 4 bases for J; bases not matched to a gene: 16. This CDR3 is 18 amino acids long. Germline V gene data show CDR1 as SGHRS and CDR2 as YFSETQ. In DNA, the CDR3 is TGCGCCAGCAGCTTGGTCTTTTCTATTGAGGGGGCCAAGTACGAGCAGTACTTC. The encoded protein is CASSLVFSIEGAKYEQYF.

CDR3: CATKTRTDTQYF. CDR3 in DNA: TGTGCCACCAAGACAAGGACAGATACGCAGTATTTT. The chain joins TRBV28 to TRBJ2-3, with D hard to call. V lost 10 bases to trimming and J lost 3 bases, with 11 bases between them. The germline gives CDR1 MDHEN, CDR2 SYDVKM. The CDR3 is 12 residues long.

This clone was recorded once. The V and J genes are TRBV5-6 and TRBJ1-1; 9 positions agree with TRBD1. The CDR3 covers 15 residues. The V and J ends lost 3 bases and 3 bases, in that order; junction bases with no gene match: 6. Germline V gene lookup returns CDR1 SGHDT and CDR2 YYEEEE. The CDR3 coding sequence is TGTGCCAGCAGCTCCACAGGGGGCGCTTACACTGAAGCTTTCTTT. Protein product: CASSSTGGAYTEAFF.

V gene TRBV7-9 combines with J gene TRBJ2-1, with 13 bases aligning to TRBD2. CDR1 is SEHNR, CDR2 FQNEAQ, per germline (reference sequence). With 5 bases clipped from V and 5 bases from J, the junction kept 3 bases outside the gene matches. This CDR3 is 15 amino acids long. CDR3 region: CASSPGTSGNNEQFF. CDR3 DNA sequence: TGTGCCAGCAGCCCCGGGACTAGCGGGAACAATGAGCAGTTCTTC.

The chain is built from TRBV28 and TRBJ2-4, with 7 bases fitting TRBD1. With V trimmed by 0 bases and J by 15 bases, 8 bases remained unmatched. Germline V gene data show CDR1 as MDHEN and CDR2 as SYDVKM. The CDR3 runs to 13 residues. CDR3 DNA: TGTGCCAGCAGTTTATGGGCTGACAGGGCGTGGTACTTC. This translates into CASSLWADRAWYF.

This sequence joins TRBV9 and TRBJ1-5; no firm D call. The germline gives CDR1 SGDLS, CDR2 YYNGEE. Trimming stripped 4 bases from V and 2 bases from J, with 19 bases between. The CDR3 is 17 residues long. Here the CDR3 reads CASSPSGSLGGNQPQHF. The DNA for the CDR3 is TGTGCCAGCAGCCCCTCTGGGAGTCTAGGTGGCAATCAGCCCCAGCATTTT.

The chain has TRBV28 and TRBJ1-1; D gene ambiguous. The V end was cut by 7 bases, the J end by 12 bases, with 15 bases between. This CDR3 is 11 amino acids long. Germline V CDR1 and CDR2: MDHEN, SYDVKM. The CDR3 loop is CASNPGGFPFF. CDR3 DNA sequence: TGTGCCAGCAACCCGGGTGGTTTCCCTTTCTTT.

CDR3 loop: CASSPATYGTGGPGELFF. The CDR3 DNA reads as TGTGCCAGCAGCCCAGCGACCTACGGGACAGGGGGCCCCGGGGAGCTGTTTTTT. The gene calls are TRBV11-3 and TRBJ2-2, with 12 bases that match TRBD1. This CDR3 contains 18 residues. CDR1 is SGHNT, CDR2 YENEEA, per germline. The V gene end was trimmed by 5 bases and the J gene end by 6 bases; junction bases not matched to a gene: 13.

This chain joins TRBV4-1 and TRBJ2-3; D unresolved. The CDR3 runs 13 residues. Germline V lookup: CDR1 MGHRA, CDR2 YSYEKL. With 1 base removed from V and 3 bases from J, the gap between germline ends came to 5 bases. The CDR3 is CASSQGSTDTQYF. CDR3 DNA sequence: TGCGCCAGCAGCCAAGGGAGTACAGATACGCAGTATTTT.

The CDR3 region has the DNA TGTGCCAGCAGTGTACTAGCGGGAGCCACAGATACGCAGTATTTT. This sequence encodes CASSVLAGATDTQYF. The rearrangement links TRBV25-1 to TRBJ2-3; TRBD2 agrees at 11 bases. Germline CDR1 is MGHDK and CDR2 is SYGVNS. The length of the CDR3 is 15 residues. V lost 4 bases, J lost 2 bases, and 2 bases stayed unmatched.

The CDR3: CASSLQGTNTEAFF. The DNA for the CDR3 is TGTGCCAGCAGCTTACAGGGGACGAACACTGAAGCTTTCTTT. The V and J genes are TRBV11-2 and TRBJ1-1; D perhaps matches TRBD1 (6 bases). The CDR3 sequence is 14 residues long. Between the trimmed V and J ends, which lost 2 bases and 1 base, there was a span of 8 bases. Per the germline V gene, CDR1 is SGHAT and CDR2 is FQNNGV.

The chain carries TRBV19 and TRBJ1-5; D call uncertain. The CDR3 totals 15 residues. V was trimmed by 3 bases and J by 5 bases, leaving 14 bases between them. Germline V gene data show CDR1 as LNHDA and CDR2 as SQIVND (reference sequence). CDR3 sequence (DNA): TGTGCCAGTAGTATTTGGGAGCCAGGTGATCAGCCCCAGCATTTT. Amino acids: CASSIWEPGDQPQHF.

J is TRBJ2-1 and V is TRBV5-1; 11 nucleotides match TRBD2. Trimming at V came to 4 bases and at J to 8 bases, leaving 8 bases not matched to a gene. The germline gives CDR1 SGHRS, CDR2 YFSETQ. This CDR3 contains 15 residues. The CDR3 DNA reads TGCGCCAGCAGCCATCTAGCGGGGGGCCAGGATGAGCAGTTCTTC. It specifies CASSHLAGGQDEQFF.

V and J are TRBV9 and TRBJ1-2, with 8 positions matching TRBD1. Germline CDR1 and CDR2: SGDLS and YYNGEE. Trimming at V came to 3 bases and at J to 2 bases, leaving 3 bases not matched to a gene. The CDR3 totals 14 residues. The CDR3 is CASSARTGNYGYTF. CDR3 sequence (DNA): TGTGCCAGCAGCGCCCGGACAGGGAACTATGGCTACACCTTC.

V usage is TRBV4-2 and J usage is TRBJ2-3; D gene unclear. The CDR3 loop spans 14 amino acids. With 5 bases removed from V and 4 bases from J, the gap between germline ends came to 13 bases. Germline V gives CDR1 LGHNA, CDR2 YNFKEQ. The CDR3 is CASSEAIQPDTQYF. CDR3 coding DNA: TGTGCCAGCAGCGAGGCAATTCAGCCAGATACGCAGTATTTT.

The chain employs TRBV28 and TRBJ2-1; no clear D gene. From germline, CDR1 is MDHEN and CDR2 SYDVKM. V was shortened by 7 bases and J by 0 bases, with 7 bases between the two germline ends. The length of the CDR3 is 13 residues. This CDR3 is CASNGDSYNEQFF. The CDR3 DNA is TGTGCCAGCAACGGAGACTCCTACAATGAGCAGTTCTTC.

The chain couples TRBV7-9 to TRBJ2-1, with 9 bases aligning to TRBD1. Trimming removed 4 bases from V and 7 bases from J; junction bases left unmatched: 11. This CDR3 region has 16 residues. Germline assignment: CDR1 SEHNR and CDR2 FQNEAQ (reference sequence). CDR3 sequence reads: CASSSPETGGPNEQFF. The CDR3 nucleotides are TGTGCCAGCAGCTCCCCTGAGACAGGGGGTCCTAATGAGCAGTTCTTC.

The V gene is TRBV2, the J gene TRBJ2-3; D is possibly TRBD2 (5 bases). The CDR3 is 14 residues long. Germline lookup yields CDR1 SNHLY and CDR2 FYNNEI. The V end lost 4 bases, the J end lost 3 bases, and 11 bases lay between the germline ends. CDR3 sequence reads: CASSAGSRTDTQYF. Here the CDR3 DNA reads TGTGCCAGCAGTGCTGGGAGTCGGACAGATACGCAGTATTTT.

The rearrangement joins TRBV2 to TRBJ1-2, with 7 bases identical to TRBD1. Looked up from germline, CDR1 is SNHLY and CDR2 is FYNNEI. The CDR3 spans 14 residues. The J segment lost 2 bases and the V segment lost 3 bases, leaving 3 bases of the junction unmatched. CDR3 DNA sequence: TGTGCCAGCAGTGATGACAGGGAAAACTATGGCTACACCTTC. Translated, it gives CASSDDRENYGYTF.

This clone was seen more than once but under ten times. The chain links TRBV19 to TRBJ2-7, with TRBD2 as a possible D gene (5 bases). CDR1 and CDR2 (germline): LNHDA, SQIVND (reference sequence). Trimming removed 4 bases from V and 4 bases from J, with 11 bases in between. The length of the CDR3 is 13 residues. DNA for the CDR3: TGTGCCAGTAGTACGCAGTCGGGATACGAGCAGTACTTC. Translating gives CASSTQSGYEQYF.

The chain couples TRBV4-1 to TRBJ1-2; 7 bases line up with TRBD1. The CDR3 consists of 14 residues. The J segment lost 4 bases and the V segment lost 3 bases, leaving 5 bases of the junction unmatched. Germline-derived CDR1 and CDR2 are MGHRA and YSYEKL. CDR3 amino acids: CASSHSGTAYGYTF. DNA of the CDR3: TGCGCCAGCAGCCACTCCGGGACAGCCTATGGCTACACCTTC.

The chain combines TRBV10-3 with TRBJ1-2, with a possible D match to TRBD1 (6 bases). This CDR3 has 12 amino acids. V gave up 11 bases and J gave up 4 bases, with 14 bases separating them. Germline lookup yields CDR1 ENHRY and CDR2 SYGVKD. The CDR3 coding sequence is TGTGCCGCACAGGGTTCGACCTATGGCTACACCTTC. Translation gives CAAQGSTYGYTF.

The V and J genes are TRBV2 and TRBJ2-1; 8 positions match TRBD2. CDR3 size: 16 residues. Germline V gene sequence: CDR1 SNHLY, CDR2 FYNNEI. The V gene end was trimmed by 5 bases and the J gene end by 2 bases; junction bases not matched to a gene: 8. As DNA, the CDR3 is TGTGCCAGCAGTTTAAGGACTAGCTCCCCCTACAATGAGCAGTTCTTC. Encoded protein: CASSLRTSSPYNEQFF.

The chain carries TRBV5-1 and TRBJ1-3, with D perhaps TRBD1 (5 bases). There are 20 residues in the CDR3. Trimming pared 1 base from V and 0 bases from J, leaving 23 bases between. In germline, CDR1 is SGHRS, CDR2 YFSETQ. For the CDR3, the DNA is TGCGCCAGCAGCTTGAGCGCGCGGGGCGGGGGACTAAGCTCTGGAAACACCATATATTTT. Translated, it gives CASSLSARGGGLSSGNTIYF.

The rearrangement links TRBV5-1 to TRBJ1-2; D is unclear. Trimming stripped 0 bases from V and 7 bases from J, with 10 bases between. CDR3 length: 13 residues. The V gene's germline CDR1 is SGHRS and CDR2 YFSETQ. CDR3 in amino acids: CASSLDVSGGYTF. The DNA of the CDR3 is TGCGCCAGCAGCTTGGATGTGTCCGGTGGCTACACCTTC.

This chain joins TRBV9 and TRBJ2-2; 9 positions match TRBD2. The CDR3 sequence is 17 residues long. Germline V lookup: CDR1 SGDLS, CDR2 YYNGEE. V was clipped by 0 bases and J by 2 bases; unmatched bases: 5. The CDR3 nucleotides are TGTGCCAGCAGCGTAGGGTTTAGCGGGGGTAACACCGGGGAGCTGTTTTTT. It translates to CASSVGFSGGNTGELFF.